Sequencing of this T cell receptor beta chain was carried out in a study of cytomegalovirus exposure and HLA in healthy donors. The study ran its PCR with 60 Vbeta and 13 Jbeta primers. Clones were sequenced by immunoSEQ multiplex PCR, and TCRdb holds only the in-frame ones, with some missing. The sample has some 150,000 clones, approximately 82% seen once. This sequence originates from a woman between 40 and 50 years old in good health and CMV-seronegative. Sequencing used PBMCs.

In nucleotides, the CDR3 is TGTGCCAGCAGTTACTCGGCAGGGCGAAACATTCAGTACTTC. Protein product: CASSYSAGRNIQYF. The chain recombines TRBV6-6 with TRBJ2-4, with D maybe TRBD1 (5 bases). Trimming removed 0 bases from V and 6 bases from J, with 9 bases in between. The germline CDR1 and CDR2 sequences are MNHNY and SVGAGI (reference sequence). There are 14 residues in the CDR3.